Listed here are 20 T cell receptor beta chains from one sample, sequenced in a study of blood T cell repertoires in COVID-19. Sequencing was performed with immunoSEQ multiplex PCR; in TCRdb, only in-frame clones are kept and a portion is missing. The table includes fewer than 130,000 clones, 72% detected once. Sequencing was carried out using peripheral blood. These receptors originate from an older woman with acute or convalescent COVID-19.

The CDR3 sequence is CASSIPSGTRGDEQFF. Written as DNA, the CDR3 is TGTGCCAGTAGTATCCCCAGCGGGACTAGGGGGGATGAGCAGTTCTTC. The V and J genes are TRBV19 and TRBJ2-1; 8 bases align to TRBD2. In germline, CDR1 is LNHDA, CDR2 SQIVND (reference sequence). There are 16 residues in the CDR3. J gave up 8 bases and V 3 bases, and 12 bases lay outside the gene matches.

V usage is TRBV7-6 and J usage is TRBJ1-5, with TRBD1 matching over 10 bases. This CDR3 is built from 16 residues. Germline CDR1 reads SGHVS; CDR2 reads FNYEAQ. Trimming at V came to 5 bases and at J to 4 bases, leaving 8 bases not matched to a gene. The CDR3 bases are TGTGCCAGCAGCGGGGTGGGGGACAGGGGAAATCAGCCCCAGCATTTT. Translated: CASSGVGDRGNQPQHF.

The CDR3 protein is CASSVPGTGDEKLFF. In nucleotides, the CDR3 is TGTGCCAGTAGTGTTCCCGGGACAGGGGATGAAAAACTGTTTTTT. The genes are TRBV19 and TRBJ1-4; TRBD1 matches at 10 bases. Unmatched junction bases numbered 6, after V lost 5 bases and J lost 6 bases. This CDR3 spans 15 amino acids. The germline gives CDR1 LNHDA, CDR2 SQIVND (reference sequence).

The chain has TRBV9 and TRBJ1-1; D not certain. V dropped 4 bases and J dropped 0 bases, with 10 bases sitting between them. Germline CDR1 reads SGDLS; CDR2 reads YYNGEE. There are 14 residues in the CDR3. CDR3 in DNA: TGTGCCAGCAGCCCGGGAACCCTGAACACTGAAGCTTTCTTT. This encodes CASSPGTLNTEAFF.

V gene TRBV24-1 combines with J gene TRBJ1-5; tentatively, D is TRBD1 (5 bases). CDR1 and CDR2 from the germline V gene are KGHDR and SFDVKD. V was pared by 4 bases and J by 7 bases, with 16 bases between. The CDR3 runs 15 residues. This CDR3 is CATSDPGTPTQPQHF. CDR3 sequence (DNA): TGTGCCACCAGTGACCCCGGGACTCCAACCCAGCCCCAGCATTTT.

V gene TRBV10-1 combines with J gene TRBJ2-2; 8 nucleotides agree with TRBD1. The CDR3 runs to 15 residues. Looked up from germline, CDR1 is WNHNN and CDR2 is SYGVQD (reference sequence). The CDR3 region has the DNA TGCGGATCCGGATCCGGGACAGGGAACACCGGGGAGCTGTTTTTT. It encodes CGSGSGTGNTGELFF.

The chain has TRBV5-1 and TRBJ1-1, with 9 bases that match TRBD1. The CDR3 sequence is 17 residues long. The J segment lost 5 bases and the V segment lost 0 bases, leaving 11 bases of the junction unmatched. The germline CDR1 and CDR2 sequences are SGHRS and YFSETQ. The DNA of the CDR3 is TGCGCCAGCAGCTTGGCAGGGCGGGGGACAGGGTGGACTGAAGCTTTCTTT. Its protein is CASSLAGRGTGWTEAFF.

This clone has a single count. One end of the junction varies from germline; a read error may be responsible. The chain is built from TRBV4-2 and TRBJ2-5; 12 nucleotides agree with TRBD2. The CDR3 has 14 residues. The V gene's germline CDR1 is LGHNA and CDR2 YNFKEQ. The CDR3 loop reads CASRQGLAGETQYF. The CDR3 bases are TGTGCCAGCAGGCAAGGACTAGCGGGGGAGACCCAGTACTTC.

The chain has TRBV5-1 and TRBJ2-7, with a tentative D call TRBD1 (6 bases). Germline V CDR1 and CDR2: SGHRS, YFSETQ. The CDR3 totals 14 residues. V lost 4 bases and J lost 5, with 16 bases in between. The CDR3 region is CASSGVTDSDEQYF. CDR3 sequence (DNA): TGCGCCAGCAGCGGAGTGACGGACAGCGACGAGCAGTACTTC.

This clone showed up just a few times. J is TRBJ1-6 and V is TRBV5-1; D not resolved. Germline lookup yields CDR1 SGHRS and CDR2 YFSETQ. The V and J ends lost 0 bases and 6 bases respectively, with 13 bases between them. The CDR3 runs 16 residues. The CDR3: CASSLALPSANSPLHF. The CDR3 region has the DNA TGCGCCAGCAGCTTGGCTCTACCTTCCGCTAATTCACCCCTCCACTTT.

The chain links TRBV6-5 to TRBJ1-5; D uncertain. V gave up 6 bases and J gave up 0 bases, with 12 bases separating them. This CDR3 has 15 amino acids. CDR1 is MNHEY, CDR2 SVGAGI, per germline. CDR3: CASRIGRVSNQPQHF. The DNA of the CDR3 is TGTGCCAGCAGAATAGGGCGGGTTAGCAATCAGCCCCAGCATTTT.

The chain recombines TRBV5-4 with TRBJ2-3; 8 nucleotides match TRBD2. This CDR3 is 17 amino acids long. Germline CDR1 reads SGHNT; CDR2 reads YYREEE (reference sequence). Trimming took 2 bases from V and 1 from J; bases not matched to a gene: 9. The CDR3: CASSLRTGGRGTDTQYF. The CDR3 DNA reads TGTGCCAGCAGCTTAAGAACGGGGGGGCGTGGCACAGATACGCAGTATTTT.

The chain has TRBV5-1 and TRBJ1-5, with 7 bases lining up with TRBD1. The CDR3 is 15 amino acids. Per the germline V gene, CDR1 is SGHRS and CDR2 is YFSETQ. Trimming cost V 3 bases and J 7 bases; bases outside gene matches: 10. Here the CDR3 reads CASSSSGGIGQPQHF. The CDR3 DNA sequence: TGCGCCAGCAGCTCGTCAGGGGGTATTGGCCAGCCCCAGCATTTT.

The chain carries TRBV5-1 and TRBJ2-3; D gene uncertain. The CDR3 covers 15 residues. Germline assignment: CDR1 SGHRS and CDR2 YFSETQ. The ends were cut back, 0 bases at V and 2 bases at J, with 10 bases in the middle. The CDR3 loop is CASSLDPRTTDTQYF. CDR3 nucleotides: TGCGCCAGCAGCTTGGACCCTAGAACCACAGATACGCAGTATTTT.

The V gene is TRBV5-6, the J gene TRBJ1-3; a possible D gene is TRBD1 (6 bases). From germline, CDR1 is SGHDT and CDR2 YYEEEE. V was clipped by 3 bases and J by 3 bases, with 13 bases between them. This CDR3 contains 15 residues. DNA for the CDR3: TGTGCCAGCAGCTCCCGGGGACATTATGGAAACACCATATATTTT. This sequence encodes CASSSRGHYGNTIYF.

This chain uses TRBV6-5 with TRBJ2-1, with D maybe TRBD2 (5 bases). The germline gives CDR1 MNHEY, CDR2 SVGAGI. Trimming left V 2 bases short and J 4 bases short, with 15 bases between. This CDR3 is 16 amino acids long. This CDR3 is CASSYGFLTSYNEQFF. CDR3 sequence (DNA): TGTGCCAGCAGTTACGGTTTTTTAACTAGTTACAATGAGCAGTTCTTC.

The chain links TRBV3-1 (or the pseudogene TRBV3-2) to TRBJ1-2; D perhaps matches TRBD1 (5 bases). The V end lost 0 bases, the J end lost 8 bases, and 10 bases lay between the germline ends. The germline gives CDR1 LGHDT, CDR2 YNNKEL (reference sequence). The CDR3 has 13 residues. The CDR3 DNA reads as TGTGCCAGCAGCCAAGATTTCAGGGCCGGCTACACCTTC. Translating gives CASSQDFRAGYTF.

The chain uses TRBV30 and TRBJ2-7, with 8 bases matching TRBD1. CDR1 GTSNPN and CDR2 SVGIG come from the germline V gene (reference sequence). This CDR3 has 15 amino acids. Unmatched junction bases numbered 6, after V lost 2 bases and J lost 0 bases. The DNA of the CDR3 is TGTGCCTGGAGTTCCGGGACAGGTGGCTCCTACGAGCAGTACTTC. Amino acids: CAWSSGTGGSYEQYF.

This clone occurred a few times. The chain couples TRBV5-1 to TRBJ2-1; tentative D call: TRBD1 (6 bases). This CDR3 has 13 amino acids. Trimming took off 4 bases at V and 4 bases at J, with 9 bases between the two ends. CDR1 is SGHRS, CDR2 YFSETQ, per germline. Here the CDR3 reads CASSRQDYNEQFF. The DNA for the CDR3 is TGCGCCAGCAGCCGACAGGATTACAATGAGCAGTTCTTC. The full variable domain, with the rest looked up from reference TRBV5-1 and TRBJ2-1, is KAGVTQTPRYLIKTRGQQVTLSCSPISGHRSVSWYQQTPGQGLQFLFEYFSETQRNKGNFPGRFSGRQFSNSRSEMNVSTLELGDSALYLCASSRQDYNEQFFGPGTRLTVL.

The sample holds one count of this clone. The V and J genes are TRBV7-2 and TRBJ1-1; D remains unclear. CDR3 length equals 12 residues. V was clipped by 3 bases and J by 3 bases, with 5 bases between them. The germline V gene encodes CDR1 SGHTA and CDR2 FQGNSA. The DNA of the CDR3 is TGTGCCAGCAGCTTTGCGGACACTGAAGCTTTCTTT. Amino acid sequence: CASSFADTEAFF.